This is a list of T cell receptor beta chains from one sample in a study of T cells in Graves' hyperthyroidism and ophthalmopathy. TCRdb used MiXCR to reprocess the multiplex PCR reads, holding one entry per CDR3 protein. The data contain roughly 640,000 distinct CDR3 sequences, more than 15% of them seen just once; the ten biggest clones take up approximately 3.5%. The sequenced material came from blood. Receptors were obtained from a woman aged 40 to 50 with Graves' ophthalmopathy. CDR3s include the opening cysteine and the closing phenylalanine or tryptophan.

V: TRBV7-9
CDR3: CASSDRADNEQFF

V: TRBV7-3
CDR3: CASSQADSIYTEAFF

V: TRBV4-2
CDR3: CASSQAGTSGRSSYEQYF

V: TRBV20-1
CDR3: CSATDPGQGNYEQYF

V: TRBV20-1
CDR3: CSARSGGRLAGSDEQFF

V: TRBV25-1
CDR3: CASSELRGGNTEAFF

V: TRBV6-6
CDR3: CASSYLTSTDTQYF

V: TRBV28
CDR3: CASSTLTDRFTLRGTYEQYF

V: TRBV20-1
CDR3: CSASYRGYEQYF

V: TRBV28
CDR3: CASSERDPEGDEQFF

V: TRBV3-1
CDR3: CASSQDLNSNQPQHF

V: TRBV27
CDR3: CASSSYRGNSPLHF

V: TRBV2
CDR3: CASSEAALGHGYTF

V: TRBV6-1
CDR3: CASSEGQGTLDTQYF

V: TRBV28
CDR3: CASSSAGTGAGELFF

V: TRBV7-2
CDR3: CASSLVSDYQETQYF

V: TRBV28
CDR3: CASSESDNSYEQYF

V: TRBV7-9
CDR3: CASSSYQPPGQLLKETQYF